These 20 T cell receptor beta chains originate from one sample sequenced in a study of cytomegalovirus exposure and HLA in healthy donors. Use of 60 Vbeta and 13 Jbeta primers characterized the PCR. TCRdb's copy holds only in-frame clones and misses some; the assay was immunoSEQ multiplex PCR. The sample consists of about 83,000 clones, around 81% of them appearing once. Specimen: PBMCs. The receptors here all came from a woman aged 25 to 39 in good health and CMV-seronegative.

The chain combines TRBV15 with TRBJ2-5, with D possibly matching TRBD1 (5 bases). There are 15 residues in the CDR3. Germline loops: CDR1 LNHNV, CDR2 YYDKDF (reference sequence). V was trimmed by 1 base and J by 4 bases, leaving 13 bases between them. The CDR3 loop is CATSRALDTGETQYF. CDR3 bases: TGTGCCACCAGCAGAGCTTTGGACACTGGAGAGACCCAGTACTTC.

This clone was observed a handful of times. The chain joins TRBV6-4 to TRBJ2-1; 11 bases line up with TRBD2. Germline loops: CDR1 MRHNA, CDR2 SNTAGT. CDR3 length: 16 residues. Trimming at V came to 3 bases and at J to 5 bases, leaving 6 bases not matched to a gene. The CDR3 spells CASSDVLAGEHNEQFF. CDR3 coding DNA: TGTGCCAGCAGTGATGTACTAGCGGGAGAACACAATGAGCAGTTCTTC.

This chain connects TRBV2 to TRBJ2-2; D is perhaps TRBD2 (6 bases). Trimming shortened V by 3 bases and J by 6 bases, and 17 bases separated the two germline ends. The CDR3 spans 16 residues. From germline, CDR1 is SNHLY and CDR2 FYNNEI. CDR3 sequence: CASSEERVPFAGELFF. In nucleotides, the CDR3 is TGTGCCAGCAGTGAGGAGCGGGTGCCCTTTGCCGGGGAGCTGTTTTTT.

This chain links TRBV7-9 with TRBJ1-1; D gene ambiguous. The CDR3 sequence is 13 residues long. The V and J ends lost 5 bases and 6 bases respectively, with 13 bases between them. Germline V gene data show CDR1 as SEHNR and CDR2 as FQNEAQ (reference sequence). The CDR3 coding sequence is TGTGCCAGCAGCCTCTCCTCCATAGCTGAAGCTTTCTTT. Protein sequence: CASSLSSIAEAFF.

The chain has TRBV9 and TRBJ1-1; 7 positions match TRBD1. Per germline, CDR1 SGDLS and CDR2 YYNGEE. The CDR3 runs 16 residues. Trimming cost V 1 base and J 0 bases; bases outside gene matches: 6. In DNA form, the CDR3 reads TGTGCCAGCAGCGTATCCGGGACAGCTATGAACACTGAAGCTTTCTTT. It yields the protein CASSVSGTAMNTEAFF.

The CDR3 DNA reads TGTGCCAGCAGCTTAGAGGTCAGGGGTGGCTCGTTGCCCCAGCATTTT. Residues: CASSLEVRGGSLPQHF. The chain employs TRBV11-3 and TRBJ1-5; D may be TRBD1 (6 bases). Germline-derived CDR1 and CDR2 are SGHNT and YENEEA. The CDR3 sequence is 16 residues long. V lost 0 bases to trimming and J lost 9 bases, with 18 bases between them. Based on the CDR3 plus reference TRBV11-3 and TRBJ1-5, the full variable domain is EAGVVQSPRYKIIEKKQPVAFWCNPISGHNTLYWYLQNLGQGPELLIRYENEEAVDDSQLPKDRFSAERLKGVDSTLKIQPAELGDSAVYLCASSLEVRGGSLPQHFGDGTRLSIL.

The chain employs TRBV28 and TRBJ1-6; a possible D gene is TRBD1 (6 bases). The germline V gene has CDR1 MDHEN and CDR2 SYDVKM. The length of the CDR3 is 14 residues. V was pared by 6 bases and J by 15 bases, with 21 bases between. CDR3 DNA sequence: TGTGCCAGCAGATCGACAGGCGACCGGTATATCCTCCACTTT. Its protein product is CASRSTGDRYILHF.

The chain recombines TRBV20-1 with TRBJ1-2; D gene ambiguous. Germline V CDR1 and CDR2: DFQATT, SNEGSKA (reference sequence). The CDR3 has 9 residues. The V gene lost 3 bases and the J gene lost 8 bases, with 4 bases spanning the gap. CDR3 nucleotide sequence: TGCAGTGCTAGCTCCGGCTACACCTTC. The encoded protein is CSASSGYTF.

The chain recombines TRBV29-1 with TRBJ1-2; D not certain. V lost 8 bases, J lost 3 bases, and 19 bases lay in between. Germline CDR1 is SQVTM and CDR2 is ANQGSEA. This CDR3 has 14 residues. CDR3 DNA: TGCAGCACGACGCCGTCCCCCAGCGACTATGGCTACACCTTC. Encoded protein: CSTTPSPSDYGYTF.

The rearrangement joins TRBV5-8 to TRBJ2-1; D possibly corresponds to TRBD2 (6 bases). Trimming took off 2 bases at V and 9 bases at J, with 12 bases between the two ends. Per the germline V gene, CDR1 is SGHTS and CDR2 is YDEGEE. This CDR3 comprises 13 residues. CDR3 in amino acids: CASSFEGGGEQFF. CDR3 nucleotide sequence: TGTGCCAGCAGCTTTGAGGGAGGAGGTGAGCAGTTCTTC.

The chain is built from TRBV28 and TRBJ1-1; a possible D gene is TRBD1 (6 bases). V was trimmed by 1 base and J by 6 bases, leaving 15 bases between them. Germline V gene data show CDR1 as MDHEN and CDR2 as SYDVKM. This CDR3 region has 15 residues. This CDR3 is CASSLFGHGGPEAFF. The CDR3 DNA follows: TGTGCCAGCAGTTTATTCGGCCACGGGGGGCCTGAAGCTTTCTTT. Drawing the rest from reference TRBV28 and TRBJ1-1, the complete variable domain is DVKVTQSSRYLVKRTGEKVFLECVQDMDHENMFWYRQDPGLGLRLIYFSYDVKMKEKGDIPEGYSVSREKKERFSLILESASTNQTSMYLCASSLFGHGGPEAFFGQGTRLTVV.

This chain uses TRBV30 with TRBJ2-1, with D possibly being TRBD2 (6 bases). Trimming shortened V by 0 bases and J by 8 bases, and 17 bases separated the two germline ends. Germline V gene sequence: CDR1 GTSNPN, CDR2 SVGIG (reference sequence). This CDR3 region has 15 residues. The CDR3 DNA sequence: TGTGCCTGGAGTGTAACAGCGGGCCCGGGTGATGAGCAGTTCTTC. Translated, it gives CAWSVTAGPGDEQFF.

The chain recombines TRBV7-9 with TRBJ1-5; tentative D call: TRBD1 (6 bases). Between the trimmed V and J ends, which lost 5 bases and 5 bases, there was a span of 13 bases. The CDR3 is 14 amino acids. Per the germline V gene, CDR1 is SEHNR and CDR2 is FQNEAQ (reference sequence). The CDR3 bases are TGTGCCAGCAGCGGGGGGGCCACACATCAGCCCCAGCATTTT. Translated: CASSGGATHQPQHF.

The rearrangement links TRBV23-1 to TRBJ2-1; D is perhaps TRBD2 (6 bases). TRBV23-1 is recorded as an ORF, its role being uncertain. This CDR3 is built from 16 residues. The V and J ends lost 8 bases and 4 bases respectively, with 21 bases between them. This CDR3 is CASYRLDPPPYNEQFF. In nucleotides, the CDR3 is TGCGCCAGCTACCGACTAGACCCACCCCCTTACAATGAGCAGTTCTTC.

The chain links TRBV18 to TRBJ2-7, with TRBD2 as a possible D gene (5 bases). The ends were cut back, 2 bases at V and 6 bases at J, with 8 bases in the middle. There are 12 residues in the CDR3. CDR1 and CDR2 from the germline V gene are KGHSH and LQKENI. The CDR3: CASSPNRGEQYF. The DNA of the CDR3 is TGTGCCAGCTCACCAAACCGGGGCGAGCAGTACTTC.

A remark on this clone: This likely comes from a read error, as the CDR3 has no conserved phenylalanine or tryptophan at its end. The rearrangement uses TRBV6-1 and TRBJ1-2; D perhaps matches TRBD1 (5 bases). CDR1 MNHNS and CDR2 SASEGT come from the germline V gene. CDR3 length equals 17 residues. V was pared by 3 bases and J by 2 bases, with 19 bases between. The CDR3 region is CASSDSSRVGPNYGYTL. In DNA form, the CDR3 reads TGTGCCAGCAGTGATTCCAGCAGGGTCGGTCCCAACTATGGCTACACCCTC.

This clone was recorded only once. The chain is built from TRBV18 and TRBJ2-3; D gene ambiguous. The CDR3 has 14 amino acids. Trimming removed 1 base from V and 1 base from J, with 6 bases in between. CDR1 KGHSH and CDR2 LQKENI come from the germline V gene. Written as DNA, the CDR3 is TGTGCCAGCTCACCACGCCGAGGCACAGATACGCAGTATTTT. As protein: CASSPRRGTDTQYF. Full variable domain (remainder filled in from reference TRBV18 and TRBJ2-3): NAGVMQNPRHLVRRRGQEARLRCSPMKGHSHVYWYRQLPEEGLKFMVYLQKENIIDESGMPKERFSAEFPKEGPSILRIQQVVRGDSAAYFCASSPRRGTDTQYFGPGTRLTVL.

The CDR3 loop reads CASSQTQGTNTGELFF. The DNA of the CDR3 is TGTGCCAGCAGCCAGACCCAGGGCACGAACACCGGGGAGCTGTTTTTT. The V call is TRBV7-9, the J call TRBJ2-2, with D tentatively TRBD1 (5 bases). The CDR3 consists of 16 residues. Germline CDR1 is SEHNR and CDR2 is FQNEAQ (reference sequence). Trimming left V 5 bases short and J 0 bases short, with 13 bases between.

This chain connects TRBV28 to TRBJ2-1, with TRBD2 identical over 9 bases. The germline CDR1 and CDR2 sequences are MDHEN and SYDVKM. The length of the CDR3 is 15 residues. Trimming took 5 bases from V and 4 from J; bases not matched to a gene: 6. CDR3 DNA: TGTGCCAGCAGTCGTTCTAGCGGGGTGTACAATGAGCAGTTCTTC. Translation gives CASSRSSGVYNEQFF.

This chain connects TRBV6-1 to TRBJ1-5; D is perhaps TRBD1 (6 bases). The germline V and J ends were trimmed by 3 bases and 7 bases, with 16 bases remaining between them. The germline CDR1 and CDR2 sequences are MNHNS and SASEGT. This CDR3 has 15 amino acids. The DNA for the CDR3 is TGTGCCAGCAGTGAGTACGCAGGGGCCTGGCAGCCCCAGCATTTT. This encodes CASSEYAGAWQPQHF.